This is a list of T cell receptor beta chains from one sample in a study of TIL therapy for anti-PD-1-resistant metastatic lung cancer. Some clones are missing from TCRdb's copy, which holds only in-frame ones; the method was immunoSEQ multiplex PCR. Of about 60,000 clones listed, 69% are singletons. The specimen comprised blood, sampled at baseline. The receptor set was obtained from a person between 30 and 79 years old with non-small cell lung cancer. CDR3s include the opening cysteine and the closing phenylalanine or tryptophan. The D gene is left open where the match is weak. Clone size is stated in some rows and not others, as once, few, many or a class when expanded.

>few|NA|TRBV4-2|TRBJ1-1
CASSQMSSAWDGVNTEAFF
TGTGCCAGCAGCCAGATGTCGTCGGCATGGGACGGGGTGAACACTGAAGCTTTCTTT
>NA|TRBD1|TRBV2|TRBJ2-5
CATSRDRGGSETQYF
TGTGCCACCTCTCGGGACAGGGGGGGTTCGGAGACCCAGTACTTC
>NA|NA|TRBV30|TRBJ1-3
CAWSVLGSGNTIYF
TGTGCCTGGAGTGTACTAGGGTCTGGAAACACCATATATTTT
>NA|NA|TRBV6-6|TRBJ1-6
CASSYPVGANSPLHF
TGTGCCAGCAGTTACCCTGTCGGGGCGAATTCACCCCTCCACTTT
>NA|NA|TRBV28|TRBJ1-4
CASSLGTLPEKLFF
TGTGCCAGCAGTTTAGGGACCCTACCAGAAAAACTGTTTTTT
>NA|TRBD1|TRBV6-1|TRBJ1-6
CATMTGMRDNSPLHF
TGTGCCACCATGACAGGGATGAGGGATAATTCACCCCTCCACTTT
>NA|NA|TRBV5-1|TRBJ1-6
CASSLDPYNSPLHF
TGCGCCAGCAGCTTGGACCCCTATAATTCACCCCTCCACTTT
>few|TRBD1|TRBV5-4|TRBJ1-2
CASSTGTGGAGYGYTF
TGTGCCAGCAGCACCGGGACAGGGGGCGCCGGCTATGGCTACACCTTC
>few|NA|TRBV4-2|TRBJ1-1
CASSQDYRGRDTEAFF
TGTGCCAGCAGCCAAGATTATCGGGGTAGGGACACTGAAGCTTTCTTT
>NA|NA|TRBV11-3|TRBJ2-5
CASSPRGDGETQYF
TGTGCCAGCAGCCCCAGGGGGGACGGGGAGACCCAGTACTTC
>NA|TRBD2|TRBV7-8|TRBJ2-7
CASSQGIRSGSNYEQYF
TGTGCCAGCAGCCAAGGTATCAGAAGCGGGAGTAATTACGAGCAGTACTTC
>NA|TRBD1|TRBV11-2|TRBJ2-3
CASTLVGGPDTQYF
TGTGCCAGCACCTTAGTAGGGGGCCCAGATACGCAGTATTTT
>NA|NA|TRBV9|TRBJ1-3
CASSVNWGTGNTIYF
TGTGCCAGCAGCGTAAACTGGGGGACTGGAAACACCATATATTTT
>NA|NA|TRBV6-5|TRBJ2-7
CASSYSLRFKGEQYF
TGTGCCAGCAGTTACTCGTTGCGGTTCAAGGGCGAGCAGTACTTC
>few|NA|TRBV2|TRBJ2-2
CASSYNSGTLTGELFF
TGTGCCAGCAGTTACAATTCCGGGACCTTAACCGGGGAGCTGTTTTTT
>few|NA|TRBV6-1|TRBJ1-4
CASSEDILEKLFF
TGTGCCAGCAGTGAAGACATTTTGGAAAAACTGTTTTTT